A single T cell receptor (beta chain) is shown here with its context. Antigen: not known. The sample originates from a study of shared clonotypes between healthy human individuals. Findings and caveats of the study: Generally, estimated richness proved larger in naive subsets than it did in memory subsets. Clonotypes shared by all four sorted-subset donors had higher generation probabilities than non-shared clonotypes.

This CDR3 contains 15 residues. The germline gives CDR1 SGHTA, CDR2 FQGTGA. Trimming removed 1 base at V and 5 bases at J, with 13 bases between. The method was immunoSEQ multiplex PCR; TCRdb's version includes in-frame clones alone and lacks a portion of them. The sample consists of a few million clones, 80% to 95% of them appearing once. This chain joins TRBV7-3 and TRBJ2-3, with D tentatively TRBD2 (6 bases). The receptor was isolated from a man aged 18 to 30 in good health. Some clones in this sample may be carry-over from other donors' samples. What was sequenced was naive CD4+ T cells from PBMCs. As for subset: CD45RA+ positively selected. CDR3 bases: TGTGCCAGCAGCTTAAAGGGCGGGATGGGAGATACGCAGTATTTT. Residues: CASSLKGGMGDTQYF.